This T cell receptor beta chain was captured in a study of STAT5B mutations in CD4+ large granular lymphocyte leukemia. With 0 bases clipped from V and 7 bases from J, the junction kept 6 bases outside the gene matches. Germline CDR1 reads GTSNPN; CDR2 reads SVGIG (reference sequence). This CDR3 comprises 14 residues. In regard to this clone: The antigen is not known.

Sequencing was performed with immunoSEQ multiplex PCR; in TCRdb, only in-frame clones are kept and a portion is missing. The sample has roughly 40,000 clones, 80% to 90% seen once; the top ten hold around 3%. General study findings and limits: TRBV06-family usage was enriched in top patient clones (8/27) versus controls (2/35).

This TCR was recovered from a human donor in good health. The sequencing sample was made of CD4+ T cells from blood buffy coats. The chain is built from TRBV30 and TRBJ2-1; 7 positions match TRBD1. CDR3 sequence (DNA): TGTGCCTGGAGTGTAGTACAGGGGTTGAATGAGCAGTTCTTC. Translation gives CAWSVVQGLNEQFF.